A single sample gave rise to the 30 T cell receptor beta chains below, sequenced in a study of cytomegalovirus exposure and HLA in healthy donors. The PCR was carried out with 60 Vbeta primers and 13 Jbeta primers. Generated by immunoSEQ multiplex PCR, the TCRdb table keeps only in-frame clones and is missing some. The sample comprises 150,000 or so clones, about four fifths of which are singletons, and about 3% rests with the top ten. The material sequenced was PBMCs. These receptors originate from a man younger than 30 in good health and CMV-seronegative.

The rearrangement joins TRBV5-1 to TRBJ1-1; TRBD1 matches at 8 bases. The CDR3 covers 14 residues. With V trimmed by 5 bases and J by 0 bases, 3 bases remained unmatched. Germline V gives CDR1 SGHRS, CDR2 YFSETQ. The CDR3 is CASRWTGLNTEAFF. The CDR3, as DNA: TGCGCCAGCAGGTGGACAGGGCTGAACACTGAAGCTTTCTTT.

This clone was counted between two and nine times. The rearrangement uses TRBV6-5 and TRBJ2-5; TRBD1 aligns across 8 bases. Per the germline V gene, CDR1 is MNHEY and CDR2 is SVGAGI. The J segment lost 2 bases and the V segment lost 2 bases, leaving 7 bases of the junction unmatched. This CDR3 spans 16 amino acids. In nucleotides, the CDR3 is TGTGCCAGCAGTTACGGGTTCAACAGGGGGCAAGAGACCCAGTACTTC. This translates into CASSYGFNRGQETQYF.

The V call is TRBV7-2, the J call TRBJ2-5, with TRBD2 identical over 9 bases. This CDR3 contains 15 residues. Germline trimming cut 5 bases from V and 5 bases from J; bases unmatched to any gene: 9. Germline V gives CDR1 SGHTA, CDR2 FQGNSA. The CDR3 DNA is TGTGCCAGCAGCATGAATGGCGGGGGGGCCGAGACCCAGTACTTC. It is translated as CASSMNGGGAETQYF.

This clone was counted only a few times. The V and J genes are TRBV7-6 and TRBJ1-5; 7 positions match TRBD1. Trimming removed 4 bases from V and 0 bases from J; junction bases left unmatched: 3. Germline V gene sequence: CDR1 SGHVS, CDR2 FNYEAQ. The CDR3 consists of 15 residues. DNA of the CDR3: TGTGCCAGCAGCTCGACAGGGTTTAGCAATCAGCCCCAGCATTTT. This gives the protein CASSSTGFSNQPQHF.

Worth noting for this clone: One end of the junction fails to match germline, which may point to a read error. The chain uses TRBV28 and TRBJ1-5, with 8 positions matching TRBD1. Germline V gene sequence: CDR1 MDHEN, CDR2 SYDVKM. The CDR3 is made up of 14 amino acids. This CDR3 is CASSLDRGDQPQHF. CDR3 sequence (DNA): TGTGCTAGCAGTTTAGACAGGGGAGATCAGCCCCAGCATTTT.

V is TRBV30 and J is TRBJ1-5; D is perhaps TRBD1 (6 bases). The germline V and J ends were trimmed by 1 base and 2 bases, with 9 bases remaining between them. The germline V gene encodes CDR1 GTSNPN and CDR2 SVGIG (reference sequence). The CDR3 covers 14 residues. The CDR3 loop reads CAWSGTVRNQPQHF. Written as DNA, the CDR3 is TGTGCCTGGAGTGGGACAGTGCGCAATCAGCCCCAGCATTTT.

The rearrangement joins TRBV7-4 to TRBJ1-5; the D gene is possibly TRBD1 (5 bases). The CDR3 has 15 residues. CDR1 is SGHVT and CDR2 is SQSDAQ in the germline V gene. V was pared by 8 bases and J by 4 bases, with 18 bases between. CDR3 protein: CASSPNGGKNQPQHF. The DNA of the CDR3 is TGTGCCAGCTCCCCAAACGGGGGGAAAAATCAGCCCCAGCATTTT.

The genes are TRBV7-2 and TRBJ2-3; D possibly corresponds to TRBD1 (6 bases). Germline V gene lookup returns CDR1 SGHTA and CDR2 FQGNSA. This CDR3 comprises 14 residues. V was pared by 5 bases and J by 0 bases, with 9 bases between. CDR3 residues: CASSRGGSTDTQYF. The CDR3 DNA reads TGTGCCAGCAGCCGAGGGGGAAGCACAGATACGCAGTATTTT.

The CDR3 region is CASSQGYGGSQETQYF. The CDR3 DNA sequence: TGCGCCAGCAGCCAAGGATACGGGGGGTCACAAGAGACCCAGTACTTC. V usage is TRBV4-1 and J usage is TRBJ2-5; TRBD2 matches 7 bases. Germline V lookup: CDR1 MGHRA, CDR2 YSYEKL. V shed 1 base, J shed 2 bases, and the junction held 7 bases outside the gene matches. The CDR3 extends over 16 amino acids.

The DNA of the CDR3 is TGTGCCAGCAGCTTAGCTAGCGGGGGTACAGATACGCAGTATTTT. Translation: CASSLASGGTDTQYF. The gene calls are TRBV7-6 and TRBJ2-3; TRBD2 matches at 9 bases. The CDR3 runs 15 residues. Germline-derived CDR1 and CDR2 are SGHVS and FNYEAQ. The V gene end was trimmed by 0 bases and the J gene end by 3 bases; junction bases not matched to a gene: 1.

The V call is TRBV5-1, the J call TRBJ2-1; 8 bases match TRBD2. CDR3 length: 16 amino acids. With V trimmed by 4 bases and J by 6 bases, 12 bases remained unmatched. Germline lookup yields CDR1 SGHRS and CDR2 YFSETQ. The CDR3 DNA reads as TGCGCCAGCAGCCCCGGTGGGGTAGCGGGGCGCAATGAGCAGTTCTTC. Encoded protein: CASSPGGVAGRNEQFF.

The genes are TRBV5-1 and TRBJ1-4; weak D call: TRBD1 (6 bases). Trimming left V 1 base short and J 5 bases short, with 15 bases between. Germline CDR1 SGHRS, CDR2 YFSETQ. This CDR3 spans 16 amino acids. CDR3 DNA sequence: TGCGCCAGCAGCTTGAATCCGGCAGGGGCAAATGAAAAACTGTTTTTT. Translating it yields CASSLNPAGANEKLFF.

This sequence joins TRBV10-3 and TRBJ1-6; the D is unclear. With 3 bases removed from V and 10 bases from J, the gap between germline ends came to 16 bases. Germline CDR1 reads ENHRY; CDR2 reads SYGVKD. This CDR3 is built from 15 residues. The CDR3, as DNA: TGTGCCATCAGTGACCCTAGGTTCGGCGACTCACCCCTCCACTTT. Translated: CAISDPRFGDSPLHF.

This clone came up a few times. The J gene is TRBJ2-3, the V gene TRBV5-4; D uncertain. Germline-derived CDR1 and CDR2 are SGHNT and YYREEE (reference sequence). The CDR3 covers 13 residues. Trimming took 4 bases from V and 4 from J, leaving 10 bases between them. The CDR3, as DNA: TGTGCCAGCAGCCTCCAGGCAGCAGATACGCAGTATTTT. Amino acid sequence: CASSLQAADTQYF.

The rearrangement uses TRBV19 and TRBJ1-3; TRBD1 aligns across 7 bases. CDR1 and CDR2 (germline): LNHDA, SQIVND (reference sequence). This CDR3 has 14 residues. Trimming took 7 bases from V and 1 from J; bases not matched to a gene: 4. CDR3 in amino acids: CASTLTGSGNTIYF. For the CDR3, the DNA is TGTGCCAGTACCCTGACAGGGTCTGGAAACACCATATATTTT. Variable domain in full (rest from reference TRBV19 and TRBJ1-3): DGGITQSPKYLFRKEGQNVTLSCEQNLNHDAMYWYRQDPGQGLRLIYYSQIVNDFQKGDIAEGYSVSREKKESFPLTVTSAQKNPTAFYLCASTLTGSGNTIYFGEGSWLTVV.

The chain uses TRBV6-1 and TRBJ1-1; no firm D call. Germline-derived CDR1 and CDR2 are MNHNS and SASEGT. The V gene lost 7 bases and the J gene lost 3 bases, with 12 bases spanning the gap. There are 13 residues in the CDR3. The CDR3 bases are TGTGCCAGCACCCGATTACAGTACACTGAAGCTTTCTTT. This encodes CASTRLQYTEAFF.

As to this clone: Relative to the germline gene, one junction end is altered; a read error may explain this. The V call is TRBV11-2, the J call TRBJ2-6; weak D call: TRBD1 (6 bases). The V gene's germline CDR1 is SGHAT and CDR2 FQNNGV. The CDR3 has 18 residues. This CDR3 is CASSFGQYYSSGANGLTF. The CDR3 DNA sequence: TGTGCCAGCAGCTTTGGACAGTACTATAGCTCTGGGGCCAACGGCCTGACTTTC.

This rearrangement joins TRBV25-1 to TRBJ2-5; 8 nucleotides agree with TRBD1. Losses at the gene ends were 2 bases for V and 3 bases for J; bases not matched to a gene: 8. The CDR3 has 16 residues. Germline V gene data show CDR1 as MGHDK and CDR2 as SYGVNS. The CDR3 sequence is CASSEPRDRFEETQYF. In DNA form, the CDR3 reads TGTGCCAGCAGTGAACCCCGGGACAGGTTTGAAGAGACCCAGTACTTC.

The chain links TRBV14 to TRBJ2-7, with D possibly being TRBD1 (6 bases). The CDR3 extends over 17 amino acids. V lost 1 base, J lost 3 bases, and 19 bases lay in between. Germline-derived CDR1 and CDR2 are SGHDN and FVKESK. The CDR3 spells CASSQGGVGTNDYEQYF. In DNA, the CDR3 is TGTGCCAGCAGCCAAGGAGGGGTAGGGACAAATGACTACGAGCAGTACTTC. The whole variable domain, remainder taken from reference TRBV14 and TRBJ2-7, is EAGVTQFPSHSVIEKGQTVTLRCDPISGHDNLYWYRRVMGKEIKFLLHFVKESKQDESGMPNNRFLAERTGGTYSTLKVQPAELEDSGVYFCASSQGGVGTNDYEQYFGPGTRLTVT.

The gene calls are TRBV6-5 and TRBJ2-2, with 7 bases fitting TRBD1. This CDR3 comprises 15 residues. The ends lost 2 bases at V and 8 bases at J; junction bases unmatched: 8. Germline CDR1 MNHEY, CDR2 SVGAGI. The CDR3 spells CASSYRQGEMGELFF. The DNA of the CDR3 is TGTGCCAGCAGTTACCGGCAGGGGGAAATGGGGGAGCTGTTTTTT.

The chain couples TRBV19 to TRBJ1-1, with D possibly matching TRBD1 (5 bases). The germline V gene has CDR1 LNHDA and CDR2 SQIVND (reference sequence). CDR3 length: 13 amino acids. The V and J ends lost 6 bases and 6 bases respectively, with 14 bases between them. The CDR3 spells CASSWGVWAEAFF. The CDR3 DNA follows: TGTGCCAGTAGCTGGGGGGTTTGGGCTGAAGCTTTCTTT.

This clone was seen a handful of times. CDR3 amino acids: CASSEEHYGYTF. The CDR3, as DNA: TGCGCCAGCAGTGAAGAGCACTATGGCTACACCTTC. This chain joins TRBV5-1 and TRBJ1-2; D is ambiguous. V gave up 5 bases and J gave up 3 bases, with 8 bases separating them. Germline CDR1 is SGHRS and CDR2 is YFSETQ. The CDR3 is made up of 12 amino acids.

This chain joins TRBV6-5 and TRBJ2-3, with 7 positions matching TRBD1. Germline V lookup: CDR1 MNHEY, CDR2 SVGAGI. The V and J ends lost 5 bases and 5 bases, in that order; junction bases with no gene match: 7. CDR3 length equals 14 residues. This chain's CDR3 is CASSTGVREDTQYF. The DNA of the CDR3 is TGTGCCAGCAGTACAGGGGTCCGTGAAGATACGCAGTATTTT.

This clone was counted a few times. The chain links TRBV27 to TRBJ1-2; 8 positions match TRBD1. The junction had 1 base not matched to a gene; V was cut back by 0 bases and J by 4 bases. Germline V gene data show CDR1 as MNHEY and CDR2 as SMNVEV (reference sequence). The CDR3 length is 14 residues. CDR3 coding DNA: TGTGCCAGCAGTTTATCGACAGGGGCCTATGGCTACACCTTC. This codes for CASSLSTGAYGYTF.

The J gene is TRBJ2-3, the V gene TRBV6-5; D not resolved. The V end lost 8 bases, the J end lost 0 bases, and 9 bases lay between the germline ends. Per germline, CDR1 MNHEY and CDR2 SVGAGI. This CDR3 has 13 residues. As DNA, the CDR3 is TGTGCCAGCGCAGCGATTAGCACAGATACGCAGTATTTT. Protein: CASAAISTDTQYF.

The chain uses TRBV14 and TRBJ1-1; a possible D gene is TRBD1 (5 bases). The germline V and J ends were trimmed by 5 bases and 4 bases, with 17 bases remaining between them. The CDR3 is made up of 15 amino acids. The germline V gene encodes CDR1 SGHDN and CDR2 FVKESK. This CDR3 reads CASSTQGAVSTEAFF. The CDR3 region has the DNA TGTGCCAGCAGCACGCAAGGGGCTGTAAGCACTGAAGCTTTCTTT.

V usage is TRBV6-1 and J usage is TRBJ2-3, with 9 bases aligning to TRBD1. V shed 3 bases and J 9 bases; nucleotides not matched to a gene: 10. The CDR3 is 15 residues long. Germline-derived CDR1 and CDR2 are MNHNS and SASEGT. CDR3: CASSDQQGAGVTQYF. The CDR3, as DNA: TGTGCCAGCAGTGACCAACAGGGGGCGGGAGTGACGCAGTATTTT.

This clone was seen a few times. For the CDR3, the DNA is TGTGCCAGCAGCCCCCGCAGGACAGTTAACACTGAAGCTTTCTTT. Translation gives CASSPRRTVNTEAFF. The chain combines TRBV5-4 with TRBJ1-1, with D tentatively TRBD1 (6 bases). V shed 4 bases and J shed 2 bases, with 15 bases lying between them. The CDR3 length is 15 residues. Germline V gene sequence: CDR1 SGHNT, CDR2 YYREEE (reference sequence).

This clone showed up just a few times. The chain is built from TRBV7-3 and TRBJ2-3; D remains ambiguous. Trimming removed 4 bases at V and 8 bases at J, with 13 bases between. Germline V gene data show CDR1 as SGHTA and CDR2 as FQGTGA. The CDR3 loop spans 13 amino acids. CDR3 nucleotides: TGTGCCAGCAGCTCCCCGCCCTATCCTACGCAGTATTTT. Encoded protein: CASSSPPYPTQYF. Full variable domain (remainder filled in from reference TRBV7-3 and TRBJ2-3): GAGVSQTPSNKVTEKGKYVELRCDPISGHTALYWYRQSLGQGPEFLIYFQGTGAADDSGLPNDRFFAVRPEGSVSTLKIQRTERGDSAVYLCASSSPPYPTQYFGPGTRLTVL.

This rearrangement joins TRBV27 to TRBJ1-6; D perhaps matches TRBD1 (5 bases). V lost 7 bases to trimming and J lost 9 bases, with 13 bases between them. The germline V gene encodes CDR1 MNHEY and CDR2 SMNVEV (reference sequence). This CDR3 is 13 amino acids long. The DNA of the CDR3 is TGTGCCAGCACCTTGGGGGGTACTTCACCCCTCCACTTT. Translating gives CASTLGGTSPLHF.